The 9 T cell receptor beta chains below were found in one sample sequenced in a study of metastatic and nonmetastatic thyroid tumors. Before thyroid surgery, none of the patients had received any treatment. TCRdb re-clonotyped the PCR reads through MiXCR. The data contain roughly 13,000 clones, 25% to 30% of them seen just once; the ten biggest clones take up roughly 4.3%. The material sequenced was blood. The origin of the receptors is a female donor with papillary thyroid cancer or a benign thyroid nodule (not recorded which). Some clones in this sample may be carry-over from other donors' samples.

The chain uses TRBV27 and TRBJ2-3; D ambiguous. The length of the CDR3 is 14 residues. The ends were cut back, 1 base at V and 5 bases at J, with 10 bases in the middle. Germline V gene sequence: CDR1 MNHEY, CDR2 SMNVEV (reference sequence). The CDR3 DNA reads TGTGCCAGCAGTTTATGGGCCTCCCAAGATACGCAGTATTTT. Protein product: CASSLWASQDTQYF.

This clone turned up a few times. One junction end does not reproduce the germline sequence, and a read error may be involved. The chain carries TRBV6-2 or TRBV6-3 and TRBJ2-6, with D tentatively TRBD1 (5 bases). Germline CDR1 reads MNHEY; CDR2 reads SVGEGT. The CDR3 length is 16 residues. CDR3 coding DNA: TGTGCCACATTGCGGCAGGCCCGCTCTGGGGCCAACGTCATGACTTTC. It translates to CATLRQARSGANVMTF.

The genes are TRBV7-9 and TRBJ2-1; 9 bases align to TRBD1. This CDR3 has 14 amino acids. The junction had 5 bases not matched to a gene; V was cut back by 4 bases and J by 7 bases. The V gene's germline CDR1 is SEHNR and CDR2 FQNEAQ (reference sequence). CDR3 amino acids: CASSSSGTGNEQFF. DNA of the CDR3: TGTGCCAGCAGCTCGTCAGGGACAGGGAATGAGCAGTTCTTC. The complete variable domain, with remaining parts taken from reference TRBV7-9 and TRBJ2-1, reads DTGVSQNPRHKITKRGQNVTFRCDPISEHNRLYWYRQTLGQGPEFLTYFQNEAQLEKSRLLSDRFSAERPKGSFSTLEIQRTEQGDSAMYLCASSSSGTGNEQFFGPGTRLTVL.

At least ten counts were recorded for this clone. The sample has other DNA sequences that encode this CDR3 too. V and J are TRBV11-2 and TRBJ2-1; TRBD2 matches at 9 bases. The CDR3 loop spans 15 amino acids. CDR1 SGHAT and CDR2 FQNNGV come from the germline V gene. V lost 5 bases, J lost 6 bases, and 8 bases stayed unmatched. The CDR3 coding sequence is TGTGCCAGCAGCCTCGGACTAGCGACCTCCAATGAGCAGTTCTTC. Its protein product is CASSLGLATSNEQFF.

Points on this clone: At one boundary the junction diverges from the germline segment, which might be a read error. V gene TRBV4-2 combines with J gene TRBJ2-3, with D unclear. The CDR3 runs 17 residues. CDR1 and CDR2 from the germline V gene are LGHNA and YNFKEQ. DNA of the CDR3: TGTGCCAGCAGCCCCCCCCCGACGAGCCTCAGCACAGATCCGCAGTATTTT. Amino acids: CASSPPPTSLSTDPQYF.

By share, this clone counts as medium-sized. The chain couples TRBV11-2 to TRBJ2-6, with 8 nucleotides matching TRBD1. CDR1 is SGHAT, CDR2 FQNNGV, per germline. The CDR3 is 16 residues long. The ends lost 10 bases at V and 4 bases at J; junction bases unmatched: 12. CDR3 amino acids: CATAGGQLAGANVLTF. The CDR3 DNA reads as TGTGCCACGGCAGGGGGCCAGTTGGCCGGGGCCAACGTCCTGACTTTC. Looking up the rest from reference TRBV11-2 and TRBJ2-6 gives the full variable domain: EAGVAQSPRYKIIEKRQSVAFWCNPISGHATLYWYQQILGQGPKLLIQFQNNGVVDDSQLPKDRFSAERLKGVDSTLKIQPAKLEDSAVYLCATAGGQLAGANVLTFGAGSRLTVL.

About this clone: The same CDR3 arises from other DNA sequences in this sample as well. This chain uses TRBV15 with TRBJ2-3; D not resolved. CDR1 is LNHNV and CDR2 is YYDKDF in the germline V gene (reference sequence). The CDR3 runs 11 residues. The CDR3 coding sequence is TGTGCAACCGGAGAATCCGGCACGCAGTATTTT. Translated: CATGESGTQYF. Full variable domain (remainder filled in from reference TRBV15 and TRBJ2-3): DAMVIQNPRYQVTQFGKPVTLSCSQTLNHNVMYWYQQKSSQAPKLLFHYYDKDFNNEADTPDNFQSRRPNTSFCFLDIRSPGLGDTAMYLCATGESGTQYFGPGTRLTVL.

This clone was picked up a small number of times. The chain couples TRBV6-2 or TRBV6-3 to TRBJ1-5; D not resolved. V dropped 0 bases and J dropped 11 bases, with 20 bases sitting between them. The germline CDR1 and CDR2 sequences are MNHEY and SVGEGT. The CDR3 contains 16 residues. DNA of the CDR3: TGTGCCAGCAGTTACTCGTCCACACTTAGCAATAAGGCCCAGCATTTT. It is translated as CASSYSSTLSNKAQHF.

This sequence joins TRBV30 and TRBJ2-7; D is possibly TRBD1 or TRBD2 (5 bases each). Germline V gene data show CDR1 as GTSNPN and CDR2 as SVGIG (reference sequence). V gave up 3 bases and J gave up 3 bases, with 12 bases separating them. This CDR3 comprises 13 residues. CDR3 sequence: CAWSGRAGYEQYF. CDR3 sequence (DNA): TGTGCCTGGAGCGGCAGGGCGGGCTACGAGCAGTACTTC.